Reported below is one T cell receptor (beta chain). Only in-frame clones appear in the TCRdb table, and some are missing; sequencing was by immunoSEQ multiplex PCR. Of 300,000 to 350,000 clones in the sample, about nine tenths were seen once. The CDR3 has 17 amino acids. Germline V gene lookup returns CDR1 MDHEN and CDR2 SYDVKM. Trimming removed 3 bases from V and 5 bases from J; junction bases left unmatched: 12. The sample is drawn from a study of blood T cell repertoires in COVID-19. Study-wide background: From T cells, B-cell-depleted T cells, or PBMCs came the material, which was cDNA or gDNA.

The sequenced sample consisted of peripheral blood. The chain couples TRBV28 to TRBJ1-2; 10 positions match TRBD1. This receptor was taken from a woman aged 25 to 39 with COVID-19, enrolled during active disease. CDR3 protein: CASSLGLPGTGVYGYTF. CDR3 DNA sequence: TGTGCCAGCAGTTTGGGCCTCCCCGGGACAGGGGTTTATGGCTACACCTTC.